The present entry profiles one T cell receptor beta chain with its context. The target antigen is unknown. Patients with autoimmune history or systemic immunosuppression were excluded. These data come from a study of OX40 agonist ivuxolimab in advanced cancers. The overall study: Ivuxolimab, an antibody that agonizes OX40 (CD134), was administered to the patients.

TCRdb's copy holds only in-frame clones and misses some; the assay was immunoSEQ multiplex PCR. The data contain 60,000 to 70,000 clones, over 80% of them singletons. Study conclusions and caveats: At 0.1 to 3.0 mg/kg, CD4+ and CD8+ blood T cells expanded clonally by week 6.

The TCR was taken from an adult with an advanced solid tumor such as melanoma, head and neck, liver or kidney cancer. Sample: CD4+ or CD8+ T cells sorted from blood, taken in a trial of the OX40 agonist ivuxolimab.

CDR3: CSGGANTDTQYF. CDR3 in DNA: TGCAGCGGCGGGGCCAACACAGATACGCAGTATTTT. The chain employs TRBV29-1 and TRBJ2-3; possible D gene TRBD2, 6 bases. The CDR3 consists of 12 residues. Germline assignment: CDR1 SQVTM and CDR2 ANQGSEA. V dropped 7 bases and J dropped 2 bases, with 10 bases sitting between them.